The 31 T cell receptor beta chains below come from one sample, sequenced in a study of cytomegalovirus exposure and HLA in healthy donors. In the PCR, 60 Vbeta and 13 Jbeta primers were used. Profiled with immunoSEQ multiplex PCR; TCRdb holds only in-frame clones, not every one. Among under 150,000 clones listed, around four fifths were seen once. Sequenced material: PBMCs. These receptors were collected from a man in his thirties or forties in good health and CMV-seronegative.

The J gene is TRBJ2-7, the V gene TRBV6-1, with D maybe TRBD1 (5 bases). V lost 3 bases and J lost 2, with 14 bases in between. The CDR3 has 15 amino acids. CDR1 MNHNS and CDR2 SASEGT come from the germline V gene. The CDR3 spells CASSEIGPRAYEQYF. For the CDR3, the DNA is TGTGCCAGCAGTGAGATTGGTCCCAGGGCCTACGAGCAGTACTTC.

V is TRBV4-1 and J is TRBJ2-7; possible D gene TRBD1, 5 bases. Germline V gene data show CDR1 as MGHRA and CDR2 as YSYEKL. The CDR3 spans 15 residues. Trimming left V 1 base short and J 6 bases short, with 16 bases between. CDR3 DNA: TGCGCCAGCAGCCAAGGGTCCCCGGACATATCCGAGCAGTACTTC. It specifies CASSQGSPDISEQYF.

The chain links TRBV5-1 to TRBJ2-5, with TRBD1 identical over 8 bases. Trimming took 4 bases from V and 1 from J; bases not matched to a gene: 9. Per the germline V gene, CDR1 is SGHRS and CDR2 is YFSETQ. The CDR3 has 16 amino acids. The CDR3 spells CASSLTGGGLQETQYF. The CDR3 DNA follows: TGCGCCAGCAGCCTTACAGGGGGTGGTCTCCAAGAGACCCAGTACTTC.

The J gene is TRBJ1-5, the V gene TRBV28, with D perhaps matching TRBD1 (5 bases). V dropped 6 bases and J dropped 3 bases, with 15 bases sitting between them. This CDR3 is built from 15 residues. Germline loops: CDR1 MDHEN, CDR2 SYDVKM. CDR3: CASSWDGGFNQPQHF. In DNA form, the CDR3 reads TGTGCCAGCAGCTGGGACGGAGGGTTCAATCAGCCCCAGCATTTT.

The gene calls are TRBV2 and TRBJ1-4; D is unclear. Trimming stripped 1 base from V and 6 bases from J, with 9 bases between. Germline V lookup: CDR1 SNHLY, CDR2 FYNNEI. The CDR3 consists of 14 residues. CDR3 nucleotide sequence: TGTGCCAGCAGTGAAGTATTCCGGGATGAAAAACTGTTTTTT. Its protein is CASSEVFRDEKLFF.

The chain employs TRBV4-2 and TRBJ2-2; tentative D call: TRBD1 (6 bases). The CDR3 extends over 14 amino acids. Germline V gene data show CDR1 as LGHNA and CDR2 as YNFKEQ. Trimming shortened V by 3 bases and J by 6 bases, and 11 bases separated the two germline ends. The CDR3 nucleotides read TGTGCCAGCAGCCACACAACAGGGTCCGGGGAGCTGTTTTTT. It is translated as CASSHTTGSGELFF.

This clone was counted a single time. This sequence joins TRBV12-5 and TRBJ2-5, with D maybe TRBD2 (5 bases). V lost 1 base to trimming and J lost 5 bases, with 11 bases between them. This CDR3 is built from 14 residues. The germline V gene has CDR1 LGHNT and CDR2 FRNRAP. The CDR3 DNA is TGTGCTAGTGGTTTGGCGTCTAGCACTGAGACCCAGTACTTC. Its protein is CASGLASSTETQYF.

The CDR3 DNA follows: TGTGCCAGCAGTGTTTTTAGGGGTGAAGCTTTCTTT. Residues: CASSVFRGEAFF. This chain joins TRBV2 and TRBJ1-1, with D maybe TRBD1 (5 bases). Looked up from germline, CDR1 is SNHLY and CDR2 is FYNNEI. Trimming left V 4 bases short and J 7 bases short, with 10 bases between. The length of the CDR3 is 12 residues.

For the CDR3, the DNA is TGTGCCTGGAGACGGGAGCCTCCCGACGAGCAGTACTTC. This codes for CAWRREPPDEQYF. V is TRBV30 and J is TRBJ2-7, with D tentatively TRBD2 (6 bases). Between the trimmed V and J ends, which lost 3 bases and 5 bases, there was a span of 14 bases. The CDR3 consists of 13 residues. Germline assignment: CDR1 GTSNPN and CDR2 SVGIG (reference sequence).

The CDR3 reads CASSPTGLRLYGYTF. As DNA, the CDR3 is TGTGCCAGCAGTCCTACAGGGTTGAGGCTCTATGGCTACACCTTC. This chain links TRBV28 with TRBJ1-2; D is perhaps TRBD1 (6 bases). Germline V CDR1 and CDR2: MDHEN, SYDVKM. Trimming took 5 bases from V and 4 from J, leaving 17 bases between them. This CDR3 comprises 15 residues.

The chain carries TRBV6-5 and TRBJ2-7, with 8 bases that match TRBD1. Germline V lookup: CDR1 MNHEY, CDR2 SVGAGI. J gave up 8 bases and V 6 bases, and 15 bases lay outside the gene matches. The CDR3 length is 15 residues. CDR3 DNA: TGTGCCAGCAGCCCCAACGGACAGGGTGCCGCGAAGCAGTACTTC. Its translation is CASSPNGQGAAKQYF.

This CDR3 is CASSLAAGQTVSYGYTF. The CDR3 DNA is TGTGCCAGCAGCTTAGCCGCAGGCCAAACCGTCTCTTATGGCTACACCTTC. The chain couples TRBV7-2 to TRBJ1-2; D remains ambiguous. This CDR3 comprises 17 residues. Germline values: CDR1 SGHTA, CDR2 FQGNSA. Trimming removed 0 bases from V and 5 bases from J, with 19 bases in between.

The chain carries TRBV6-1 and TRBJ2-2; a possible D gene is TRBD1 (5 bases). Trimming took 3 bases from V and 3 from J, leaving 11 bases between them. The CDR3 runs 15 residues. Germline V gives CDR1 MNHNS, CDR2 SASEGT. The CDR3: CASSEGQGHTGELFF. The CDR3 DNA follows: TGTGCCAGCAGTGAGGGCCAGGGCCACACCGGGGAGCTGTTTTTT.

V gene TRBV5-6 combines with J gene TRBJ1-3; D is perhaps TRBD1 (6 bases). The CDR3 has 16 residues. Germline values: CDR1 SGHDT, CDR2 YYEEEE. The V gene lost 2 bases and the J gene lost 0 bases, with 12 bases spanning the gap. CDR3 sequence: CASSFTGINSGNTIYF. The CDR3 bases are TGTGCCAGCAGCTTCACAGGGATTAACTCTGGAAACACCATATATTTT.

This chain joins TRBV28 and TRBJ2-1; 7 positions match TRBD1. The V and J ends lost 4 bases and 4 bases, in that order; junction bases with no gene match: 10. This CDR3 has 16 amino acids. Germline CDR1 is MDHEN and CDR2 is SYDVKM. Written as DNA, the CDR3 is TGTGCCAGCAGTTCCCCAATTCGGGACAGATACAATGAGCAGTTCTTC. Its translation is CASSSPIRDRYNEQFF.

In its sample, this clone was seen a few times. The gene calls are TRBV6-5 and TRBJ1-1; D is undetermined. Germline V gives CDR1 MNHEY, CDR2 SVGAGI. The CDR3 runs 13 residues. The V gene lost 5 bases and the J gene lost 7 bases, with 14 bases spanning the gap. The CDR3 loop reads CASSLSGTIEAFF. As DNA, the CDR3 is TGTGCCAGCAGTCTATCGGGTACCATTGAAGCTTTCTTT.

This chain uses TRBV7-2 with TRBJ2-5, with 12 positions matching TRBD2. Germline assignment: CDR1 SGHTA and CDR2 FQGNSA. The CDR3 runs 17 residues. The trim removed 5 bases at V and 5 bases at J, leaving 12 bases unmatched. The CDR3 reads CASSQGSLAGGLETQYF. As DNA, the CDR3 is TGTGCCAGCAGCCAGGGGTCCCTAGCGGGGGGGCTCGAGACCCAGTACTTC.

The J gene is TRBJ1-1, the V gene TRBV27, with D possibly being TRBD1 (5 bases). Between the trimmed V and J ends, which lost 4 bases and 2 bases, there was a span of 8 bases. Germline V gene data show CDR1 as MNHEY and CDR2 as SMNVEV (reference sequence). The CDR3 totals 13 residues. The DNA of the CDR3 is TGTGCCAGCAGTTGGCAGGGAAACACTGAAGCTTTCTTT. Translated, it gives CASSWQGNTEAFF.

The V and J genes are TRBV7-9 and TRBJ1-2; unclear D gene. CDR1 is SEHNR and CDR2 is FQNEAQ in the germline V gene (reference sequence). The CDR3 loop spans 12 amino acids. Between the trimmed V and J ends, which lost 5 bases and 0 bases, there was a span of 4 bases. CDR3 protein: CASSQANYGYTF. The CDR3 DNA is TGTGCCAGCAGCCAGGCTAACTATGGCTACACCTTC.

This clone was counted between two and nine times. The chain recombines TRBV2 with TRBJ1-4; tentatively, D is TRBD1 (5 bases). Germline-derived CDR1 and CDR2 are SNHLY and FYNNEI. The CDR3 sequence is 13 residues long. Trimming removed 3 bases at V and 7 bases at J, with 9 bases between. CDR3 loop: CASSEWRGEKLFF. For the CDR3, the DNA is TGTGCCAGCAGTGAGTGGAGGGGTGAAAAACTGTTTTTT.

The CDR3, as DNA: TGCGCCAGCAGCCAAGATCCGGGCGGGACTAGCCTGTTCTTC. It translates to CASSQDPGGTSLFF. The chain joins TRBV4-1 to TRBJ2-1; TRBD2 aligns across 9 bases. The V gene end was trimmed by 0 bases and the J gene end by 15 bases; junction bases not matched to a gene: 9. Germline V CDR1 and CDR2: MGHRA, YSYEKL. The CDR3 has 14 residues.

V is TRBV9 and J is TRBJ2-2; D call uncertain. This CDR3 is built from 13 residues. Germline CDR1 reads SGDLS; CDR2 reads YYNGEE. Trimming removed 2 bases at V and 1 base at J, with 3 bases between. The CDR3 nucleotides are TGTGCCAGCAGCGTCGGGAACACCGGGGAGCTGTTTTTT. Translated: CASSVGNTGELFF.

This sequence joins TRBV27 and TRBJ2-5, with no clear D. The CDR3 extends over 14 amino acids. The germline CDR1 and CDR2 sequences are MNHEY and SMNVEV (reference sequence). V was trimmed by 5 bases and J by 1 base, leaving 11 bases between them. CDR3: CASSPSYAQETQYF. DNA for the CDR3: TGTGCCAGCAGTCCATCCTACGCCCAAGAGACCCAGTACTTC.

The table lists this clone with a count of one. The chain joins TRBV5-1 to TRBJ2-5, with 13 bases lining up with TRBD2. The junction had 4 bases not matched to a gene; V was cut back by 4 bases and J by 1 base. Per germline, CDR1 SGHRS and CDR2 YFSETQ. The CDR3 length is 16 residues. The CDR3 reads CASSPRLAGGQETQYF. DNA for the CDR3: TGCGCCAGCAGCCCGCGACTAGCGGGGGGCCAAGAGACCCAGTACTTC. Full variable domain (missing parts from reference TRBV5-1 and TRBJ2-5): KAGVTQTPRYLIKTRGQQVTLSCSPISGHRSVSWYQQTPGQGLQFLFEYFSETQRNKGNFPGRFSGRQFSNSRSEMNVSTLELGDSALYLCASSPRLAGGQETQYFGPGTRLLVL.

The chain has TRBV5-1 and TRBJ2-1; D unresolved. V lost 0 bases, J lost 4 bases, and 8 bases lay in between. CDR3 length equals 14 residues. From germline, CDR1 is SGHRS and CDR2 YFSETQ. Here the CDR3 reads CASSLATPYNEQFF. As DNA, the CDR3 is TGCGCCAGCAGCTTGGCGACACCTTACAATGAGCAGTTCTTC. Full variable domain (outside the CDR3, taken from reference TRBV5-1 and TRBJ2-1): KAGVTQTPRYLIKTRGQQVTLSCSPISGHRSVSWYQQTPGQGLQFLFEYFSETQRNKGNFPGRFSGRQFSNSRSEMNVSTLELGDSALYLCASSLATPYNEQFFGPGTRLTVL.

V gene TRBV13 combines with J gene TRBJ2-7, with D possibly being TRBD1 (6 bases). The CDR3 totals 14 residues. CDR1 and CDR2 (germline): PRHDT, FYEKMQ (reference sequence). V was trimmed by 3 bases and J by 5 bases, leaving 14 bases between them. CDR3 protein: CASSFGGRYNEQYF. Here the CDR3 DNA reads TGTGCCAGCAGCTTTGGGGGCCGATACAACGAGCAGTACTTC.

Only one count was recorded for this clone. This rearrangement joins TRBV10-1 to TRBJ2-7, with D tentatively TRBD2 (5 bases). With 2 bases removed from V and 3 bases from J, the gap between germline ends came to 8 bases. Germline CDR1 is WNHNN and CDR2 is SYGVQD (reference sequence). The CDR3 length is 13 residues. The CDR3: CASSERGIYEQYF. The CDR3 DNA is TGCGCCAGCAGTGAGAGAGGGATCTACGAGCAGTACTTC.

The CDR3 region is CASSLDGQGFYEQYF. DNA of the CDR3: TGCGCCAGCAGCTTGGACGGACAGGGTTTCTACGAGCAGTACTTC. V usage is TRBV5-1 and J usage is TRBJ2-7; TRBD1 matches 8 bases. Germline V gene sequence: CDR1 SGHRS, CDR2 YFSETQ. Trimming at V came to 0 bases and at J to 3 bases, leaving 5 bases not matched to a gene. The length of the CDR3 is 15 residues. Drawing the rest from reference TRBV5-1 and TRBJ2-7, the complete variable domain is KAGVTQTPRYLIKTRGQQVTLSCSPISGHRSVSWYQQTPGQGLQFLFEYFSETQRNKGNFPGRFSGRQFSNSRSEMNVSTLELGDSALYLCASSLDGQGFYEQYFGPGTRLTVT.

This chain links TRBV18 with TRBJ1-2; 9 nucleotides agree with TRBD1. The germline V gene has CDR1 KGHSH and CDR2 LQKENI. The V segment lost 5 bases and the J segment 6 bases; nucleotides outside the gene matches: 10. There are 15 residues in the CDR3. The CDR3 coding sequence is TGTGCCAGCTCAGCCCGGGACAGGGTTGAAGATGGCTACACCTTC. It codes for CASSARDRVEDGYTF.

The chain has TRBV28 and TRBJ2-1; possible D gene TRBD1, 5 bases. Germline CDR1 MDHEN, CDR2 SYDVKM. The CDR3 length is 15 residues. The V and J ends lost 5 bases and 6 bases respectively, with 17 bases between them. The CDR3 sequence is CASSGQGQAVNEQFF. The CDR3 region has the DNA TGTGCCAGCAGTGGGCAGGGCCAGGCGGTCAATGAGCAGTTCTTC.

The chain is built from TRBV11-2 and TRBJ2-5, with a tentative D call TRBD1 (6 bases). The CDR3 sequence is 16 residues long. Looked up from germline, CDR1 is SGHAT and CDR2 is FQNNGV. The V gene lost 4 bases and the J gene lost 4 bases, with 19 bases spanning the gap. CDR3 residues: CASSSLQGGLGETQYF. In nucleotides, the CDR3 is TGTGCCAGCAGCTCCCTACAGGGTGGTCTGGGAGAGACCCAGTACTTC.